In this sample, the clone carrying this T cell receptor (beta chain) turned up once. Its antigen is not known. The sample belongs to a study of shared clonotypes between healthy human individuals. Broader study findings: Enrolling few donors narrowed the genetic and exposure-history diversity that was represented. Shared clonotypes across all four donors exceeded non-shared ones in generation probability.

The data were produced by immunoSEQ multiplex PCR, yet TCRdb's version contains in-frame clones alone and is incomplete. The repertoire has roughly 770,000 clones, approximately 96% of them found once; the top ten carry around 0.25%. Germline CDR1 reads GTSNPN; CDR2 reads SVGIG (reference sequence). V lost 2 bases, J lost 1 base, and 6 bases lay in between. This CDR3 is 13 amino acids long. CD45RO-negative cells were positively selected for CCR7, leaving out terminally differentiated effector memory CD45RA+ cells. This clonotype was obtained from a man aged 25 to 45 in good health. V is TRBV30 and J is TRBJ1-5; D is uncertain. Sequences were obtained from naive CD8+ T cells sorted from blood. The CDR3 DNA reads as TGTGCCTGGAGTACAGCGAGCAATCAGCCCCAGCATTTT. Translated: CAWSTASNQPQHF.